Presented here are 27 T cell receptor beta chains from one specimen sequenced in a study of blood T cell repertoires in COVID-19. Libraries were prepared by immunoSEQ multiplex PCR; TCRdb keeps only in-frame clonotypes and omits some of them. The profile shows around 260,000 clones, around 80% of them singletons. Specimen: PBMCs or T cells enriched from blood (not recorded which). These receptors all come from a man aged 30 to 45 with acute COVID-19.

The V gene is TRBV4-3, the J gene TRBJ2-2; TRBD1 might be the D (5 bases). The CDR3 is made up of 17 amino acids. The germline V gene has CDR1 LGHNA and CDR2 YSLEER. V was shortened by 0 bases and J by 6 bases, with 17 bases between the two germline ends. CDR3 coding DNA: TGCGCCAGCAGCCAAGATCCCGCAGGTCCAGGGTCCGGGGAGCTGTTTTTT. Translated, it gives CASSQDPAGPGSGELFF.

The V and J genes are TRBV5-4 and TRBJ2-4; 8 bases are shared with TRBD2. The CDR3 contains 17 residues. The J segment lost 0 bases and the V segment lost 4 bases, leaving 9 bases of the junction unmatched. Germline loops: CDR1 SGHNT, CDR2 YYREEE (reference sequence). The chain's CDR3 is CASSPGGTLLAKNIQYF. DNA for the CDR3: TGTGCCAGCAGCCCGGGGGGGACACTTCTAGCCAAAAACATTCAGTACTTC.

This sequence joins TRBV3-1 (or the pseudogene TRBV3-2) and TRBJ1-3; no definite D call. Between the trimmed V and J ends, which lost 0 bases and 5 bases, there was a span of 5 bases. CDR1 and CDR2 (germline): LGHDT, YNNKEL (reference sequence). CDR3 length: 13 residues. Here the CDR3 DNA reads TGTGCCAGCAGCCAAGAGCGGCGAAACACCATATATTTT. This codes for CASSQERRNTIYF.

The V call is TRBV2, the J call TRBJ1-4; 7 bases align to TRBD1. The J segment lost 5 bases and the V segment lost 5 bases, leaving 8 bases of the junction unmatched. CDR1 is SNHLY and CDR2 is FYNNEI in the germline V gene. This CDR3 has 15 amino acids. The CDR3 spells CASSYTGTANEKLFF. The CDR3 nucleotides read TGTGCCAGCAGTTATACCGGGACAGCGAATGAAAAACTGTTTTTT.

The chain has TRBV6-1 and TRBJ1-6; 9 positions match TRBD1. CDR1 and CDR2 (germline): MNHNS, SASEGT. Losses at the gene ends were 4 bases for V and 9 bases for J; bases not matched to a gene: 13. This CDR3 comprises 17 residues. Here the CDR3 DNA reads TGTGCCAGCAGTGCAACTCACCACGGGACAGGGAGTTCACCCCTCCACTTT. This gives the protein CASSATHHGTGSSPLHF.

The genes are TRBV19 and TRBJ2-3; 7 bases are a match to TRBD1. CDR1 LNHDA and CDR2 SQIVND come from the germline V gene (reference sequence). CDR3 size: 13 residues. The V and J ends lost 1 base and 11 bases, in that order; junction bases with no gene match: 6. CDR3 in amino acids: CASSIVPGGGQYF. The CDR3 DNA sequence: TGTGCCAGTAGTATAGTCCCAGGGGGTGGGCAGTATTTT. Full variable domain (remainder filled in from reference TRBV19 and TRBJ2-3): DGGITQSPKYLFRKEGQNVTLSCEQNLNHDAMYWYRQDPGQGLRLIYYSQIVNDFQKGDIAEGYSVSREKKESFPLTVTSAQKNPTAFYLCASSIVPGGGQYFGPGTRLTVL.

In its sample, this clone was seen a few times. The chain joins TRBV7-8 to TRBJ1-2; TRBD1 might be the D (5 bases). V was shortened by 7 bases and J by 3 bases, with 18 bases between the two germline ends. Germline V lookup: CDR1 SGHVS, CDR2 FQNEAQ. This CDR3 comprises 15 residues. CDR3 DNA: TGTGCCAGCACCCCCGGGCAGGGCTACTACTATGGCTACACCTTC. It translates to CASTPGQGYYYGYTF.

The chain links TRBV30 to TRBJ1-2; 8 bases agree with TRBD1. Losses at the gene ends were 6 bases for V and 0 bases for J; bases not matched to a gene: 9. This CDR3 has 15 residues. Germline CDR1 is GTSNPN and CDR2 is SVGIG (reference sequence). As DNA, the CDR3 is TGTGCCTGTAACGGACAGGGTACCTCTAACTATGGCTACACCTTC. Protein: CACNGQGTSNYGYTF.

V gene TRBV18 combines with J gene TRBJ2-7, with 10 bases lining up with TRBD2. The trim removed 5 bases at V and 7 bases at J, leaving 14 bases unmatched. The CDR3 is 16 residues long. CDR1 and CDR2 (germline): KGHSH, LQKENI. DNA of the CDR3: TGTGCCAGCTCAGAGACCGGATCTAGCGGGAGAGGGGAGCAGTACGTC. It translates to CASSETGSSGRGEQYV.

The chain uses TRBV28 and TRBJ2-7; 7 bases line up with TRBD2. The CDR3 contains 15 residues. Germline CDR1 MDHEN, CDR2 SYDVKM. V trimming: 5 bases; J trimming: 4 bases; junction bases outside the gene matches: 11. The CDR3 spells CASSPRGAGRYEQYV. In DNA, the CDR3 is TGTGCCAGCAGTCCCCGTGGAGCGGGGAGATACGAGCAGTACGTC.

V usage is TRBV24-1 and J usage is TRBJ2-3; possible D gene TRBD2, 6 bases. Germline V CDR1 and CDR2: KGHDR, SFDVKD. The CDR3 is 16 residues long. The germline V and J ends were trimmed by 2 bases and 1 base, with 12 bases remaining between them. The chain's CDR3 is CATSDYGGKGTDTQYF. Written as DNA, the CDR3 is TGTGCCACCAGTGATTATGGGGGGAAAGGCACAGATACGCAGTATTTT.

J is TRBJ2-7 and V is TRBV28; 8 bases agree with TRBD1. This CDR3 contains 13 residues. Germline V gene sequence: CDR1 MDHEN, CDR2 SYDVKM. After removal of 8 bases from V and 5 bases from J, the junction contained 8 bases not matched to a gene. In DNA form, the CDR3 reads TGTGCCAGCTCCAGGGGGCCGAGCAACGAGCAGTACGTC. It encodes CASSRGPSNEQYV.

The J gene is TRBJ2-5, the V gene TRBV11-3, with TRBD2 matching over 8 bases. Germline CDR1 reads SGHNT; CDR2 reads YENEEA. V shed 5 bases, J shed 2 bases, and the junction held 7 bases outside the gene matches. This CDR3 contains 15 residues. CDR3 in DNA: TGTGCCAGCAGCCCAAAGGCTAGCGGGCAAGAGACCCAGTACTTC. Amino acid sequence: CASSPKASGQETQYF.

This clone was seen only once. The genes are TRBV6-6 and TRBJ1-2; D may be TRBD1 (5 bases). Germline values: CDR1 MNHNY, CDR2 SVGAGI (reference sequence). This CDR3 is 15 amino acids long. V shed 6 bases and J shed 0 bases, with 14 bases lying between them. The CDR3 sequence: CASSTTGGTNYGYTF. The CDR3 DNA reads as TGTGCCAGCAGCACCACGGGGGGAACTAACTATGGCTACACCTTC.

CDR3 sequence: CASSNHGGTNQPQHF. The CDR3 DNA is TGTGCCAGCAGTAATCACGGAGGGACCAATCAGCCCCAGCATTTT. The chain recombines TRBV5-6 with TRBJ1-5; D is possibly TRBD1 (5 bases). The CDR3 extends over 15 amino acids. The V and J ends lost 5 bases and 3 bases respectively, with 15 bases between them. Germline V gene data show CDR1 as SGHDT and CDR2 as YYEEEE.

The chain uses TRBV11-3 and TRBJ2-1; the D is unclear. CDR1 and CDR2 (germline): SGHNT, YENEEA. The CDR3 runs to 15 residues. V lost 0 bases to trimming and J lost 2 bases, with 8 bases between them. The CDR3 spells CASSLEALAYNEQFF. The CDR3 DNA reads TGTGCCAGCAGCTTAGAAGCGCTCGCCTACAATGAGCAGTTCTTC.

The chain is built from TRBV28 and TRBJ1-1, with D possibly being TRBD1 (6 bases). Germline CDR1 MDHEN, CDR2 SYDVKM. Trimming shortened V by 7 bases and J by 5 bases, and 23 bases separated the two germline ends. The CDR3 loop spans 16 amino acids. The CDR3 DNA reads as TGTGCCAGCATACATCCGTATGACAGGCCCGAGACTGAAGCTTTCTTT. It specifies CASIHPYDRPETEAFF.

The chain joins TRBV9 to TRBJ2-7; D is undetermined. The V gene lost 0 bases and the J gene lost 0 bases, with 10 bases spanning the gap. Germline V gene sequence: CDR1 SGDLS, CDR2 YYNGEE. This CDR3 has 15 amino acids. CDR3 amino acids: CASSVVETSSYEQYV. The CDR3 coding sequence is TGTGCCAGCAGCGTAGTAGAGACAAGCTCCTACGAGCAGTACGTC.

The chain combines TRBV5-5 with TRBJ1-5; D is unresolved. Trimming cost V 4 bases and J 0 bases, with 14 bases left between them. This CDR3 has 16 amino acids. Germline-derived CDR1 and CDR2 are SGHKS and YYEKEE (reference sequence). The CDR3 DNA is TGTGCCAGCAGCCTGGGGAGAATGAATAGCAATCAGCCCCAGCATTTT. Translated: CASSLGRMNSNQPQHF.

This chain joins TRBV30 and TRBJ1-3; D ambiguous. CDR3 size: 13 residues. Germline CDR1 and CDR2: GTSNPN and SVGIG (reference sequence). Trimming stripped 2 bases from V and 4 bases from J, with 9 bases between. DNA for the CDR3: TGTGCCTGGAGTTTCGGAGGCGGAAACACCATATATTTT. It is translated as CAWSFGGGNTIYF.

The J gene is TRBJ1-4, the V gene TRBV2; TRBD1 is a possible D gene (6 bases). The CDR3 sequence is 14 residues long. Germline CDR1 and CDR2: SNHLY and FYNNEI. The V gene lost 4 bases and the J gene lost 4 bases, with 10 bases spanning the gap. The CDR3 reads CASSGAGVNEKLFF. The CDR3 DNA reads TGTGCCAGCAGTGGGGCAGGGGTTAATGAAAAACTGTTTTTT.

The rearrangement links TRBV19 to TRBJ1-1; D uncertain. This CDR3 is 13 amino acids long. Trimming cost V 7 bases and J 1 base, with 10 bases left between them. Per germline, CDR1 LNHDA and CDR2 SQIVND (reference sequence). CDR3 coding DNA: TGTGCCAGTACCCCTCCGGGGAACACTGAAGCTTTCTTT. Protein: CASTPPGNTEAFF.

The J gene is TRBJ2-4, the V gene TRBV19; TRBD1 agrees at 7 bases. Unmatched junction bases numbered 13, after V lost 2 bases and J lost 3 bases. Germline V lookup: CDR1 LNHDA, CDR2 SQIVND (reference sequence). The CDR3 sequence is 18 residues long. The CDR3 DNA reads as TGTGCCAGTAGTATAATTCCGACAGGGAAAGGAGGCAAAAACATTCAGTACTTC. Translating it yields CASSIIPTGKGGKNIQYF.

The gene calls are TRBV19 and TRBJ1-1; D is possibly TRBD1 (6 bases). V was shortened by 5 bases and J by 0 bases, with 10 bases between the two germline ends. Germline CDR1 and CDR2: LNHDA and SQIVND (reference sequence). The CDR3 covers 14 residues. Written as DNA, the CDR3 is TGTGCCAGTAGTGATAGGGGGATGAACACTGAAGCTTTCTTT. Its protein product is CASSDRGMNTEAFF.

J is TRBJ2-1 and V is TRBV27; possibly TRBD2 for D (6 bases). CDR1 MNHEY and CDR2 SMNVEV come from the germline V gene (reference sequence). V lost 5 bases to trimming and J lost 10 bases, with 18 bases between them. The CDR3 is 14 residues long. The CDR3: CASSMGLPVGEQFF. Written as DNA, the CDR3 is TGTGCCAGCAGTATGGGACTCCCCGTAGGCGAGCAGTTCTTC.

This clone was observed a few times. The gene calls are TRBV4-2 and TRBJ2-3; 11 nucleotides match TRBD2. Germline V gene data show CDR1 as LGHNA and CDR2 as YNFKEQ. The CDR3 covers 15 residues. Trimming cost V 0 bases and J 4 bases; bases outside gene matches: 0. The CDR3 bases are TGTGCCAGCAGCCAAGATAGCGGGGGGGCAGATACGCAGTATTTT. This encodes CASSQDSGGADTQYF.

CDR3: CASSVTGGVNTEAFF. The DNA for the CDR3 is TGTGCCAGTAGTGTGACAGGGGGAGTGAACACTGAAGCTTTCTTT. The chain couples TRBV19 to TRBJ1-1; TRBD1 matches at 9 bases. CDR3 length: 15 amino acids. The germline gives CDR1 LNHDA, CDR2 SQIVND (reference sequence). The V and J ends lost 5 bases and 0 bases, in that order; junction bases with no gene match: 4.